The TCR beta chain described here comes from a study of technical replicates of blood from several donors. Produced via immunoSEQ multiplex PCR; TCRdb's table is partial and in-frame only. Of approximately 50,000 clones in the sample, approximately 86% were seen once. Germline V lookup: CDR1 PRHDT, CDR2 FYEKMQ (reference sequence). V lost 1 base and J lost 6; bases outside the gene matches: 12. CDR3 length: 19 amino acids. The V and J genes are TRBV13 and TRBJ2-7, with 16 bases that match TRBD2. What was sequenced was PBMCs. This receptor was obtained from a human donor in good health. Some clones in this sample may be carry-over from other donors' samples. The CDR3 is CASSLELGLAGGLSGEQYF. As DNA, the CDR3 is TGTGCCAGCAGCTTAGAATTGGGACTAGCGGGGGGGCTGAGTGGCGAGCAGTACTTC.